One and the same sample provided the 21 T cell receptor beta chains below, sequenced in a study of blood T cell repertoires in COVID-19. Only in-frame clones appear in the TCRdb table, and some are missing; sequencing was by immunoSEQ multiplex PCR. The data hold roughly 440,000 clones, with 70% to 90% observed a single time. Sequenced material: peripheral blood. These receptor sequences come from a woman in her fifties or sixties with COVID-19, enrolled during active disease.

As DNA, the CDR3 is TGTGCCTGTACGACAGGGCGGTACACCGGGGAGCTGTTTTTT. It translates to CACTTGRYTGELFF. V is TRBV30 and J is TRBJ2-2; 7 positions agree with TRBD1. Germline V gene lookup returns CDR1 GTSNPN and CDR2 SVGIG (reference sequence). The CDR3 runs 14 residues. With V trimmed by 6 bases and J by 3 bases, 7 bases remained unmatched.

V usage is TRBV6-5 and J usage is TRBJ1-2; no reliable D call. This CDR3 comprises 14 residues. The germline V gene has CDR1 MNHEY and CDR2 SVGAGI. The V gene lost 4 bases and the J gene lost 5 bases, with 14 bases spanning the gap. The CDR3 loop is CASSSGRSGYGYTF. The CDR3 DNA is TGTGCCAGCAGTTCGGGCAGGTCGGGATATGGCTACACCTTC.

The chain combines TRBV27 with TRBJ2-7; D gene ambiguous. CDR1 and CDR2 (germline): MNHEY, SMNVEV (reference sequence). This CDR3 is 14 amino acids long. V was pared by 6 bases and J by 2 bases, with 14 bases between. CDR3 coding DNA: TGTGCCAGCAGCCCCCCGGTGAGTACCTACGAGCAGTACTTC. It encodes CASSPPVSTYEQYF.

The rearrangement links TRBV7-9 to TRBJ1-2, with a possible D match to TRBD1 (6 bases). Germline V lookup: CDR1 SEHNR, CDR2 FQNEAQ (reference sequence). Trimming took 2 bases from V and 5 from J, leaving 9 bases between them. CDR3 length: 13 residues. The DNA of the CDR3 is TGTGCCAGCAGCTTACCAGGGGTTTATGGCTACACCTTC. Protein: CASSLPGVYGYTF.

This clone was counted between two and nine times. The CDR3 DNA reads as TGTGCCAGCAGCCAAGGACAGGGGGACTACAATGAGCAGTTCTTC. It codes for CASSQGQGDYNEQFF. The chain employs TRBV3-1 (or the pseudogene TRBV3-2) and TRBJ2-1; 9 nucleotides align to TRBD1. The CDR3 contains 15 residues. Per germline, CDR1 LGHDT and CDR2 YNNKEL (reference sequence). Germline trimming cut 1 base from V and 3 bases from J; bases unmatched to any gene: 1.

Here the CDR3 reads CASNPTSSTDTQYF. In DNA, the CDR3 is TGTGCCAGCAACCCGACTAGCTCGACAGATACGCAGTATTTT. The chain carries TRBV5-5 and TRBJ2-3; 7 nucleotides align to TRBD2. Trimming cost V 6 bases and J 3 bases; bases outside gene matches: 7. This CDR3 spans 14 amino acids. Germline V CDR1 and CDR2: SGHKS, YYEKEE (reference sequence).

The rearrangement joins TRBV4-1 to TRBJ1-2; D uncertain. Deletions cut 3 bases from V and 1 base from J, with 6 bases between. This CDR3 comprises 13 residues. The germline V gene has CDR1 MGHRA and CDR2 YSYEKL. The CDR3 here is CASSQTNNYGYTF. The CDR3 DNA reads as TGCGCCAGCAGCCAGACAAATAACTATGGCTACACCTTC.

The chain uses TRBV6-6 and TRBJ1-2, with TRBD1 matching over 9 bases. Trimming at V came to 2 bases and at J to 4 bases, leaving 8 bases not matched to a gene. CDR1 and CDR2 from the germline V gene are MNHNY and SVGAGI (reference sequence). The CDR3 totals 16 residues. The CDR3 loop reads CASSYTGQGHRYGYTF. The CDR3, as DNA: TGTGCCAGCAGTTACACGGGACAGGGACATCGCTATGGCTACACCTTC.

This clone was seen a single time. The V gene is TRBV7-9, the J gene TRBJ1-1, with TRBD1 as a possible D gene (5 bases). Germline V gene data show CDR1 as SEHNR and CDR2 as FQNEAQ (reference sequence). The CDR3 runs to 14 residues. Trimming took off 4 bases at V and 8 bases at J, with 17 bases between the two ends. CDR3 amino acids: CASSSRYLDREAFF. CDR3 DNA: TGTGCCAGCAGCTCCCGATACCTAGACAGAGAAGCTTTCTTT.

The V call is TRBV3-1 (or the pseudogene TRBV3-2), the J call TRBJ2-7; D is undetermined. V shed 6 bases and J shed 3 bases, with 6 bases lying between them. The germline V gene has CDR1 LGHDT and CDR2 YNNKEL (reference sequence). The CDR3 contains 11 residues. This CDR3 reads CASSTDYEQYF. The DNA for the CDR3 is TGTGCCAGCAGTACAGACTACGAGCAGTACTTC.

The rearrangement uses TRBV18 and TRBJ1-2, with D perhaps matching TRBD1 (6 bases). The CDR3 length is 12 residues. Trimming stripped 3 bases from V and 6 bases from J, with 8 bases between. CDR1 is KGHSH, CDR2 LQKENI, per germline. CDR3: CASSPDSDGYTF. The DNA of the CDR3 is TGTGCCAGCTCACCGGACAGTGATGGCTACACCTTC.

The chain employs TRBV12-3 or TRBV12-4 and TRBJ2-5; possible D gene TRBD1, 5 bases. The CDR3 loop spans 13 amino acids. Trimming took 2 bases from V and 5 from J, leaving 9 bases between them. CDR3 amino acids: CASSLMGRETQYF. In DNA form, the CDR3 reads TGTGCCAGCAGTTTAATGGGGCGGGAGACCCAGTACTTC.

The chain has TRBV5-4 and TRBJ2-2, with a possible D match to TRBD2 (6 bases). CDR1 and CDR2 (germline): SGHNT, YYREEE (reference sequence). The length of the CDR3 is 15 residues. The V end was cut by 2 bases, the J end by 2 bases, with 10 bases between. The CDR3 loop reads CASSFGTLNTGELFF. Here the CDR3 DNA reads TGTGCCAGCAGCTTTGGGACTCTAAACACCGGGGAGCTGTTTTTT.

The chain is built from TRBV5-1 and TRBJ2-7, with no clear D. V gave up 0 bases and J gave up 5 bases, with 12 bases separating them. Germline assignment: CDR1 SGHRS and CDR2 YFSETQ. The length of the CDR3 is 14 residues. The CDR3 nucleotides are TGCGCCAGCAGCTTGGCCCTGGGCAACAACGAGCAGTACTTC. This encodes CASSLALGNNEQYF. The whole variable domain, filled in from reference TRBV5-1 and TRBJ2-7, reads KAGVTQTPRYLIKTRGQQVTLSCSPISGHRSVSWYQQTPGQGLQFLFEYFSETQRNKGNFPGRFSGRQFSNSRSEMNVSTLELGDSALYLCASSLALGNNEQYFGPGTRLTVT.

The V gene is TRBV7-9, the J gene TRBJ2-7; possible D gene TRBD1, 5 bases. Trimming removed 6 bases from V and 0 bases from J, with 21 bases in between. This CDR3 contains 17 residues. Germline values: CDR1 SEHNR, CDR2 FQNEAQ (reference sequence). The CDR3 spells CASRPWVSDSGSYEQYF. The CDR3 region has the DNA TGTGCCAGCAGGCCCTGGGTCAGCGACAGTGGCTCCTACGAGCAGTACTTC.

The V gene is TRBV6-5, the J gene TRBJ1-6; weak D call: TRBD1 (5 bases). This CDR3 has 16 residues. Trimming took off 0 bases at V and 7 bases at J, with 13 bases between the two ends. CDR1 and CDR2 from the germline V gene are MNHEY and SVGAGI. CDR3 residues: CASSYSGPGLNSPLHF. Here the CDR3 DNA reads TGTGCCAGCAGTTACTCGGGGCCGGGTCTCAATTCACCCCTCCACTTT.

This clone appeared a single time. The chain links TRBV7-9 to TRBJ1-2; D ambiguous. Between the trimmed V and J ends, which lost 8 bases and 2 bases, there was a span of 12 bases. CDR3 length equals 13 residues. In germline, CDR1 is SEHNR, CDR2 FQNEAQ (reference sequence). The CDR3 protein is CASGQLLNYGYTF. CDR3 nucleotide sequence: TGTGCCAGCGGGCAGCTTTTAAACTATGGCTACACCTTC. Drawing the rest from reference TRBV7-9 and TRBJ1-2, the complete variable domain is DTGVSQNPRHKITKRGQNVTFRCDPISEHNRLYWYRQTLGQGPEFLTYFQNEAQLEKSRLLSDRFSAERPKGSFSTLEIQRTEQGDSAMYLCASGQLLNYGYTFGSGTRLTVV.

The chain uses TRBV5-4 and TRBJ2-5; 9 bases agree with TRBD1. Germline CDR1 and CDR2: SGHNT and YYREEE (reference sequence). V shed 2 bases, J shed 4 bases, and the junction held 6 bases outside the gene matches. The CDR3 is 15 amino acids. For the CDR3, the DNA is TGTGCCAGCAGCTTAGGCGGGACAGGGAGAGAGACCCAGTACTTC. Protein: CASSLGGTGRETQYF.

The V gene is TRBV7-9, the J gene TRBJ2-2; D is uncertain. This CDR3 has 15 residues. Trimming pared 11 bases from V and 0 bases from J, leaving 16 bases between. CDR1 is SEHNR, CDR2 FQNEAQ, per germline (reference sequence). CDR3 in DNA: TGTGCCTTGGAGTTTGCACACCCGAACACCGGGGAGCTGTTTTTT. Protein: CALEFAHPNTGELFF.

The chain couples TRBV9 to TRBJ1-4, with D possibly being TRBD1 (6 bases). In germline, CDR1 is SGDLS, CDR2 YYNGEE. Trimming cost V 2 bases and J 0 bases, with 11 bases left between them. CDR3 length: 16 amino acids. In DNA form, the CDR3 reads TGTGCCAGCAGCGTGACAGGATCCGCAACTAATGAAAAACTGTTTTTT. Amino acids: CASSVTGSATNEKLFF.

This sequence joins TRBV6-4 and TRBJ1-3, with D hard to call. V lost 7 bases, J lost 8 bases, and 12 bases lay in between. The CDR3 consists of 12 residues. In germline, CDR1 is MRHNA, CDR2 SNTAGT. This CDR3 is CASTPFGDTIYF. CDR3 coding DNA: TGTGCCAGCACCCCGTTCGGGGACACCATATATTTT.